This is a list of T cell receptor beta chains from one sample in a study of T-cell reconstitution after alpha-beta-depleted transplantation in children. TCRdb re-analysed the PCR reads in MiXCR, keeping a single row per CDR3 protein. The top ten clones hold roughly 2.8% of a sample with 200,000 to 300,000 distinct CDR3 sequences, more than 10% of them seen once. The sample consisted of PBMCs from the stem cell graft donor, taken from the stem cell graft. Receptors originate from a human donor who donated a stem cell graft to a child with acute lymphoblastic leukemia. Both conserved end residues are part of each CDR3. A D gene is named only where the DNA matches it firmly. A clone size is listed for some rows: how often the clone was seen (once, few, many), or a class if it is expanded.

TRBJ2-7	TRBV18	many	TRBD2	TGTGCCAGCTCACCACCGGGACTAGCGGGACACGAGCAGTACTTC	CASSPPGLAGHEQYF
TRBJ2-7	TRBV5-1	many	NA	TGCGCCAGCGCGATAGAGGGAGCCTACGAGCAGTACTTC	CASAIEGAYEQYF
TRBJ2-2	TRBV28	many	NA	TGTGCCAGCAGAATGAGGGTGGGACCGAGCACCGGGGAGCTGTTTTTT	CASRMRVGPSTGELFF
TRBJ2-5	TRBV19	NA	TRBD2	TGTGCCAGTTCCTACCGGGCCCCCGGGGGGGAGACCCAGTACTTC	CASSYRAPGGETQYF
TRBJ2-2	TRBV28	many	TRBD2	TGTGCCAGCACCCCGGGGGGGGGCCCGAACACCGGGGAGCTGTTTTTT	CASTPGGGPNTGELFF
TRBJ2-1	TRBV3-1	NA	TRBD2	TGTGCCTCCTGCCAAGCGAGGGGAGGGGCGGGGGGGTCCTACAATGAGCAGTTCTTC	CASCQARGGAGGSYNEQFF
TRBJ2-5	TRBV4-3	many	NA	TGCGCCAGCAGCCAAGCGAGCCAAGAGACCCAGTACTTC	CASSQASQETQYF
TRBJ2-3	TRBV5-1	many	NA	TGCGCCAGCAGCTACGGGTCCCGGTTGAATACGCAGTATTTT	CASSYGSRLNTQYF
TRBJ2-1	TRBV12-3/TRBV12-4	NA	NA	TGTGCCAGCAGCCTACAGGGTCCAGGGGAGCAGTTCTTC	CASSLQGPGEQFF
TRBJ2-5	TRBV4-3	many	TRBD1	TGCGCCAGCAGCCAAGGAACAGGGGGTCAAGAGACCCAGTACTTC	CASSQGTGGQETQYF
TRBJ2-3	TRBV7-9	many	TRBD2	TGTGCCAGCAGCTCTAGCGGCTACACAGATACGCAGTATTTT	CASSSSGYTDTQYF
TRBJ2-3	TRBV7-8	many	TRBD2	TGTGCCAGCAGCCCTGGGTTCGGGACTAGCTTAGATACGCAGTATTTT	CASSPGFGTSLDTQYF
TRBJ1-1	TRBV5-1	many	TRBD1	TGCGCCAGCAGCAGAGGACAGGGTGCTGAAGCTTTCTTT	CASSRGQGAEAFF
TRBJ1-3	TRBV11-2	NA	NA	TGTGCCAGCAGCTCTCAGTCCCCGGTCGCCGGAAACACCATATATTTT	CASSSQSPVAGNTIYF
TRBJ2-1	TRBV9	many	NA	TGTGCCAGCAGCTCCAATGAGCAGTTCTTC	CASSSNEQFF
TRBJ2-5	TRBV20-1	many	TRBD2	TGCAGTGCCCAGAGTCGGCGGGAGCGGATAGAGACCCAGTACTTC	CSAQSRRERIETQYF
TRBJ1-5	TRBV20-1	NA	TRBD1	TGCAGTGCTAGAGAGGGACAGTCAAGCGAGCCCCAGCATTTT	CSAREGQSSEPQHF
TRBJ1-2	TRBV12-3/TRBV12-4	many	NA	TGTGCCAGCAGTGCCACGACCGGAGGGGGCTACACCTTC	CASSATTGGGYTF
TRBJ2-7	TRBV12-5	many	TRBD1	TGTGCTAGTGGCACAGGGGCGGGCTACGAGCAGTACTTC	CASGTGAGYEQYF
TRBJ2-5	TRBV7-3	few	NA	TGTGCCAGCAGCTTAACTTATGAAGAGACCCAGTACTTC	CASSLTYEETQYF
TRBJ2-2	TRBV10-3	many	NA	TGTGCCATCAGTGAGAGGGGCACCCCGGGCACCGGGGAGCTGTTTTTT	CAISERGTPGTGELFF
TRBJ2-3	TRBV6-1	many	NA	TGTGCCAGTGACAGCCACGCCGATACGCAGTATTTT	CASDSHADTQYF
TRBJ2-3	TRBV7-6	NA	NA	TGTGCCAGCAGCTTAGGCGCCAGAAGCACAGATACGCAGTATTTT	CASSLGARSTDTQYF
TRBJ2-2	TRBV6-5	many	TRBD2	TGTGCCAGCAGTTACGGGAGGGCCCCGAACACCGGGGAGCTGTTTTTT	CASSYGRAPNTGELFF
TRBJ2-7	TRBV9	many	NA	TGTGCCAGCAGCCCCAGGTCCTCCCCGGCCGAGCAGTACTTC	CASSPRSSPAEQYF
TRBJ1-1	TRBV10-3	few	NA	TGTGCCATCAGTGACGGCAGGGGGAACACTGAAGCTTTCTTT	CAISDGRGNTEAFF
TRBJ1-2	TRBV7-2	few	NA	TGTGCCAGCAGCTACGCCGGGAGGGGAAACTATGGCTACACCTTC	CASSYAGRGNYGYTF
TRBJ1-1	TRBV5-1	many	NA	TGCGCCAGCAGCTTGGATTTGAGCTACACTGAAGCTTTCTTT	CASSLDLSYTEAFF
TRBJ2-7	TRBV5-1	many	TRBD1	TGCGCCAGCAGCTGGACAGGGCCTCCCTACGAGCAGTACTTC	CASSWTGPPYEQYF
TRBJ2-2	TRBV7-9	NA	TRBD1	TGTGCCAGCAGACCCGACAGGGGGAAGAACACCGGGGAGCTGTTTTTT	CASRPDRGKNTGELFF
TRBJ2-7	TRBV6-2/TRBV6-3	many	NA	TGTGCCAGCAGCCGTAAAATCAGGGTGGACGAGCAGTACTTC	CASSRKIRVDEQYF
TRBJ2-7	TRBV11-1	many	TRBD1	TGTGCCAGCAGCTCGACGGCCTCCTCGACAGGGATAGGGTACGAGCAGTACTTC	CASSSTASSTGIGYEQYF
TRBJ1-1	TRBV19	many	NA	TGTGCCAGTTCCCTATCGTTGAACACTGAAGCTTTCTTT	CASSLSLNTEAFF
TRBJ1-4	TRBV27	many	NA	TGTGCCAGCAAGGAGGGCCGAAGTGAAAAACTGTTTTTT	CASKEGRSEKLFF
TRBJ2-2	TRBV5-1	many	NA	TGCGCCAGCAGCTTGGGCCGGGAGCTGTTTTTT	CASSLGRELFF
TRBJ2-7	TRBV4-3	few	NA	TGCGCCAGCAGCCAAGATCTAGGGGGGGTGGTGTCCTACGAGCAGTACTTC	CASSQDLGGVVSYEQYF
TRBJ2-2	TRBV25-1	NA	NA	TGTGCCACCTTGACACCCACCGGGGAGCTGTTTTTT	CATLTPTGELFF
TRBJ2-5	TRBV28	many	TRBD2	TGTGCCAGCTCAGCGGGAATCCAAGAGACCCAGTACTTC	CASSAGIQETQYF
TRBJ2-5	TRBV29-1	many	NA	TGCAGCGTTGTGGTTCAATTGTCTGCGTACTTC	CSVVVQLSAYF
TRBJ1-2	TRBV12-3/TRBV12-4	NA	NA	TGTGCCAGCAGTCTAAAACCTCTCACAGGGATCGGCTATGGCTACACCTTC	CASSLKPLTGIGYGYTF
TRBJ2-5	TRBV15	NA	NA	TGTGCCACCAGCAGAGATAGGAGCAGTACGCAAGAGACCCAGTACTTC	CATSRDRSSTQETQYF
TRBJ1-5	TRBV10-3	many	TRBD1	TGTGCCATCAGGTCGGACAGGGGGAATCAGCCCCAGCATTTT	CAIRSDRGNQPQHF
TRBJ1-1	TRBV29-1	many	TRBD1	TGCAGCGTTGAAGCGGGGACAGTTTTCACCTTGAACACTGAAGCTTTCTTT	CSVEAGTVFTLNTEAFF